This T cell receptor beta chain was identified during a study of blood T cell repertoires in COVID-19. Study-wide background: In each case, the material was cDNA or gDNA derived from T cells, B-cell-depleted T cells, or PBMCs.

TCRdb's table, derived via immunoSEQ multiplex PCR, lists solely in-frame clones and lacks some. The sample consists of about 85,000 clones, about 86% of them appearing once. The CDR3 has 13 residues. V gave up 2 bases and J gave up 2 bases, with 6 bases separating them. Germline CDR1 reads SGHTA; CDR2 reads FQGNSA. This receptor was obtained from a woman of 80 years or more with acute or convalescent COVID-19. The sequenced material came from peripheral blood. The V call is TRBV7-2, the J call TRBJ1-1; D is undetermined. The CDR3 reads CASSLQANTEAFF. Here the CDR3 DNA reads TGTGCCAGCAGCTTACAAGCTAACACTGAAGCTTTCTTT.